Listed here are 7 T cell receptor beta chains from one sample, sequenced in a study of identical twins. A single record per CDR3 protein comes from TCRdb applying MiXCR to the 5' RACE reads. The data hold about 470,000 distinct CDR3 sequences, with approximately 25% observed a single time. In addition, the sample was reused for a study of T cells expressing NK-cell markers.

Sequencing was performed on CD4+ T cells sorted from blood. These receptors originate from a woman aged 18-29 years in good health.

The chain carries TRBV20-1 and TRBJ2-3; D call uncertain. The CDR3 spans 11 residues. In germline, CDR1 is DFQATT, CDR2 SNEGSKA (reference sequence). Trimming left V 6 bases short and J 8 bases short, with 12 bases between. CDR3 loop: CSAVLTFTQYF. CDR3 DNA: TGCAGTGCGGTTTTGACTTTTACGCAGTATTTT.

J is TRBJ2-1 and V is TRBV29-1; a possible D gene is TRBD2 (5 bases). Trimming shortened V by 4 bases and J by 3 bases, and 10 bases separated the two germline ends. This CDR3 is 13 amino acids long. Germline V gene sequence: CDR1 SQVTM, CDR2 ANQGSEA. The CDR3 nucleotides read TGCAGCGTTGGTGGGAGCGACTACAATGAGCAGTTCTTC. Protein sequence: CSVGGSDYNEQFF.

The rearrangement links TRBV27 to TRBJ1-3; no reliable D call. V was shortened by 5 bases and J by 4 bases, with 9 bases between the two germline ends. CDR1 MNHEY and CDR2 SMNVEV come from the germline V gene (reference sequence). The CDR3 consists of 13 residues. Here the CDR3 reads CASSRGIGNTIYF. As DNA, the CDR3 is TGTGCCAGCAGTCGGGGAATCGGAAACACCATATATTTT.

The table lists this clonotype with a few counts. This chain connects TRBV12-3 or TRBV12-4 to TRBJ1-1; no firm D call. Trimming shortened V by 4 bases and J by 6 bases, and 9 bases separated the two germline ends. This CDR3 is 12 amino acids long. In nucleotides, the CDR3 is TGTGCCAGCAGTTCCCCTTTGTCTGAAGCTTTCTTT. Residues: CASSSPLSEAFF.

This chain connects TRBV6-2 or TRBV6-3 to TRBJ2-1; 9 nucleotides align to TRBD1. The CDR3 sequence is 15 residues long. Per germline, CDR1 MNHEY and CDR2 SVGEGT. V dropped 5 bases and J dropped 10; count of bases not matched to a gene: 12. The chain's CDR3 is CASSKNTGTGYEQFF. CDR3 nucleotide sequence: TGTGCCAGCAGTAAGAACACCGGGACAGGGTACGAGCAGTTCTTC.

There are a few counts of this clonotype. The rearrangement joins TRBV18 to TRBJ2-3; unclear D gene. V lost 6 bases to trimming and J lost 6 bases, with 16 bases between them. CDR1 KGHSH and CDR2 LQKENI come from the germline V gene. CDR3 length equals 14 residues. The CDR3 sequence is CASSNAPRADTQYF. Written as DNA, the CDR3 is TGTGCCAGCTCTAATGCTCCTAGGGCCGATACGCAGTATTTT.

This clonotype was picked up a small number of times. This chain uses TRBV11-2 with TRBJ2-2; D ambiguous. The germline gives CDR1 SGHAT, CDR2 FQNNGV. Trimming took off 6 bases at V and 0 bases at J, with 14 bases between the two ends. This CDR3 contains 16 residues. The CDR3 DNA is TGTGCCAGCAGGACCCTGCGGACCCCGAACACCGGGGAGCTGTTTTTT. It encodes CASRTLRTPNTGELFF.